The 17 T cell receptor beta chains listed next were all sequenced from one sample in a study of blood T cell repertoires in COVID-19. Sequencing was performed with immunoSEQ multiplex PCR; in TCRdb, only in-frame clones are kept and a portion is missing. This table holds approximately 160,000 clones, around 84% found once. Material for sequencing was PBMCs or T cells enriched from blood (not recorded which). The source of these receptors is a woman aged 45-59 years who had recovered from COVID-19.

This clone was picked up a small number of times. The chain employs TRBV5-1 and TRBJ2-7; 11 bases match TRBD2. The CDR3 is 15 residues long. The V gene's germline CDR1 is SGHRS and CDR2 YFSETQ. With V trimmed by 5 bases and J by 4 bases, 8 bases remained unmatched. CDR3 residues: CASRPATSGVYEQYF. The CDR3 bases are TGCGCCAGCAGGCCGGCGACTAGCGGGGTTTACGAGCAGTACTTC.

The rearrangement links TRBV19 to TRBJ2-5, with D perhaps matching TRBD2 (6 bases). CDR3 length: 13 residues. Per germline, CDR1 LNHDA and CDR2 SQIVND (reference sequence). The V end was cut by 6 bases, the J end by 5 bases, with 13 bases between. The CDR3 DNA sequence: TGTGCCAGTAGCACGACTAGATGGGAGACCCAGTACTTC. Protein sequence: CASSTTRWETQYF.

In nucleotides, the CDR3 is TGTGCCAGCAGACTACAGGGCTATAATTCACCCCTCCACTTT. Translated, it gives CASRLQGYNSPLHF. The V and J genes are TRBV6-5 and TRBJ1-6, with a possible D match to TRBD1 (6 bases). The CDR3 covers 14 residues. Trimming took 6 bases from V and 3 from J, leaving 9 bases between them. Germline V lookup: CDR1 MNHEY, CDR2 SVGAGI.

There are a few counts of this clone. J is TRBJ1-1 and V is TRBV29-1; D is ambiguous. The CDR3 is 10 amino acids. Trimming removed 7 bases from V and 3 bases from J, with 6 bases in between. Germline V CDR1 and CDR2: SQVTM, ANQGSEA. This CDR3 reads CSGADTEAFF. The CDR3 DNA reads TGCAGCGGCGCGGACACTGAAGCTTTCTTT.

The CDR3 region is CASSFLTGGDYYEQYF. CDR3 nucleotides: TGTGCCAGCAGTTTCCTCACAGGGGGGGATTACTACGAGCAGTACTTC. V and J are TRBV28 and TRBJ2-7, with D perhaps matching TRBD1 (8 bases). V lost 3 bases and J lost 3, with 18 bases in between. Germline CDR1 reads MDHEN; CDR2 reads SYDVKM. The CDR3 consists of 16 residues.

This clone was found a few times. This rearrangement joins TRBV21-1 to TRBJ2-4; the D call TRBD2 from the table was never checked on the DNA. TRBV21-1 is noted as a pseudogene. This CDR3 region has 17 residues. CDR3 nucleotide sequence: TGTGCCAGCAGCAAAGCCTCGCCCACTCCCGCCAAAAACATTCAGTACTTC. This translates into CASSKASPTPAKNIQYF.

CDR3 nucleotide sequence: TGCGCCAGCAGCTTCACAGGATCAGATACGCAGTATTTT. It encodes CASSFTGSDTQYF. The rearrangement uses TRBV5-1 and TRBJ2-3; tentatively, D is TRBD1 (5 bases). The germline V gene has CDR1 SGHRS and CDR2 YFSETQ. V was clipped by 2 bases and J by 4 bases, with 8 bases between them. This CDR3 region has 13 residues. Variable domain in full (rest from reference TRBV5-1 and TRBJ2-3): KAGVTQTPRYLIKTRGQQVTLSCSPISGHRSVSWYQQTPGQGLQFLFEYFSETQRNKGNFPGRFSGRQFSNSRSEMNVSTLELGDSALYLCASSFTGSDTQYFGPGTRLTVL.

The chain combines TRBV6-5 with TRBJ2-3; D is perhaps TRBD1 (7 bases). CDR1 is MNHEY, CDR2 SVGAGI, per germline. The CDR3 totals 15 residues. The germline V and J ends were trimmed by 6 bases and 4 bases, with 17 bases remaining between them. In DNA form, the CDR3 reads TGTGCCAGCAGGCTGACAGGGAGGTTTGCAGATACGCAGTATTTT. It codes for CASRLTGRFADTQYF.

The CDR3 here is CASSFGGMLSPLHF. CDR3 coding DNA: TGTGCCAGCAGTTTTGGGGGGATGCTTTCACCCCTCCACTTT. The rearrangement uses TRBV27 and TRBJ1-6, with D perhaps TRBD1 (5 bases). Trimming cost V 3 bases and J 9 bases, with 12 bases left between them. Germline V gives CDR1 MNHEY, CDR2 SMNVEV (reference sequence). CDR3 length: 14 residues.

This clone was seen at least ten times. The V gene is TRBV6-2 or TRBV6-3, the J gene TRBJ2-7, with TRBD1 as a possible D gene (5 bases). Looked up from germline, CDR1 is MNHEY and CDR2 is SVGEGT. Deletions cut 6 bases from V and 3 bases from J, with 9 bases between. The CDR3 totals 12 residues. CDR3 residues: CASSNGHYEQYF. As DNA, the CDR3 is TGTGCCAGCAGCAACGGACACTACGAGCAGTACTTC.

The rearrangement uses TRBV7-8 and TRBJ2-7, with a tentative D call TRBD2 (5 bases). There are 15 residues in the CDR3. Trimming stripped 5 bases from V and 0 bases from J, with 14 bases between. The germline V gene encodes CDR1 SGHVS and CDR2 FQNEAQ. CDR3 sequence (DNA): TGTGCCAGCAGCCTTAGTATGGGGAGCTCCTACGAGCAGTACTTC. As protein: CASSLSMGSSYEQYF. Filled out from reference TRBV7-8 and TRBJ2-7, the complete variable domain reads GAGVSQSPRYKVAKRGQDVALRCDPISGHVSLFWYQQALGQGPEFLTYFQNEAQLDKSGLPSDRFFAERPEGSVSTLKIQRTQQEDSAVYLCASSLSMGSSYEQYFGPGTRLTVT.

V and J are TRBV6-5 and TRBJ1-5, with 7 bases fitting TRBD1. The CDR3 length is 13 residues. The junction had 6 bases not matched to a gene; V was cut back by 8 bases and J by 5 bases. From germline, CDR1 is MNHEY and CDR2 SVGAGI. CDR3 sequence: CASRQGLDQPQHF. The CDR3 DNA follows: TGTGCCAGCCGACAGGGCCTAGATCAGCCCCAGCATTTT.

The V gene is TRBV18, the J gene TRBJ1-2; the match to TRBD1 covers 8 bases. The CDR3 length is 14 residues. The trim removed 5 bases at V and 2 bases at J, leaving 4 bases unmatched. CDR1 is KGHSH and CDR2 is LQKENI in the germline V gene. In nucleotides, the CDR3 is TGTGCCAGCTCAGGAGGACAGGGAAACTATGGCTACACCTTC. Translated, it gives CASSGGQGNYGYTF.

The gene calls are TRBV10-3 and TRBJ1-3; tentatively, D is TRBD1 (6 bases). The V and J ends lost 5 bases and 4 bases respectively, with 15 bases between them. Germline CDR1 reads ENHRY; CDR2 reads SYGVKD. The CDR3 runs to 15 residues. As DNA, the CDR3 is TGTGCCATCAGTTGGGACACAAAAACCGGAAACACCATATATTTT. Its translation is CAISWDTKTGNTIYF.

The chain combines TRBV14 with TRBJ1-3, with D uncertain. The length of the CDR3 is 14 residues. Germline CDR1 is SGHDN and CDR2 is FVKESK. Trimming left V 1 base short and J 3 bases short, with 7 bases between. The CDR3 loop reads CASSQAGFGNTIYF. The CDR3 coding sequence is TGTGCCAGCAGCCAAGCCGGGTTTGGAAACACCATATATTTT.

V gene TRBV4-2 combines with J gene TRBJ2-4; D may be TRBD1 (5 bases). The ends were cut back, 1 base at V and 0 bases at J, with 10 bases in the middle. The CDR3 totals 16 residues. Germline V gene lookup returns CDR1 LGHNA and CDR2 YNFKEQ. CDR3 sequence (DNA): TGTGCCAGCAGCCAAGGGGGCAGGCTAGCCAAAAACATTCAGTACTTC. It specifies CASSQGGRLAKNIQYF.

The chain employs TRBV7-3 and TRBJ1-6, with 7 bases identical to TRBD1. Germline loops: CDR1 SGHTA, CDR2 FQGTGA. The CDR3 has 15 residues. The ends lost 4 bases at V and 10 bases at J; junction bases unmatched: 10. The CDR3 region has the DNA TGTGCCAGCAGCTCCAATACAGGGGCCCGGTCACCCCTCCACTTT. This sequence encodes CASSSNTGARSPLHF.